The 23 T cell receptor beta chains given below trace back to one sample, sequenced in a study of beta chain features in type 1 diabetes. Isolated RNA was reverse transcribed in full, so expressed TCRB transcripts were sequenced. The table came from immunoSEQ multiplex PCR; TCRdb's copy has only in-frame clones and leaves some out. The sample includes 600,000 or so clones, about 14% of them seen just once. General study findings and limits: Within each of all four CD4+ subsets, Type 1 diabetes patients had TCRB CDR3s that were moderately but significantly shorter.

No cognate antigen is known for these TCRs. The source material was naive CD4+ T cells from blood. The receptors shown here come from a man younger than 30 with type 1 diabetes.

This chain uses TRBV7-9 with TRBJ2-3; TRBD1 is a possible D gene (7 bases). V lost 4 bases to trimming and J lost 3 bases, with 23 bases between them. The CDR3 consists of 18 residues. Germline values: CDR1 SEHNR, CDR2 FQNEAQ (reference sequence). The CDR3 is CASSWRDSGRVWTDTQYF. CDR3 in DNA: TGTGCCAGCAGCTGGCGGGACAGCGGTAGAGTATGGACAGATACGCAGTATTTT.

This clone was counted a few times. The CDR3 nucleotides are TGTGCCATCGACACCCCCGAGAACACTGAAGCTTTCTTT. It encodes CAIDTPENTEAFF. J is TRBJ1-1 and V is TRBV6-6; D remains unclear. The CDR3 length is 13 residues. CDR1 MNHNY and CDR2 SVGAGI come from the germline V gene (reference sequence). The ends were cut back, 10 bases at V and 1 base at J, with 13 bases in the middle.

The rearrangement uses TRBV4-1 and TRBJ2-7; TRBD2 matches 11 bases. V shed 5 bases, J shed 1 base, and the junction held 10 bases outside the gene matches. The CDR3 contains 17 residues. Germline loops: CDR1 MGHRA, CDR2 YSYEKL. CDR3: CASSARMTSGNSYEQYF. CDR3 nucleotides: TGCGCCAGCAGCGCCCGCATGACTAGCGGGAATTCCTACGAGCAGTACTTC.

This clone was counted a few times. This rearrangement joins TRBV25-1 to TRBJ2-3, with TRBD1 as a possible D gene (5 bases). This CDR3 contains 14 residues. In germline, CDR1 is MGHDK, CDR2 SYGVNS. V lost 6 bases, J lost 4 bases, and 14 bases lay in between. CDR3 protein: CASSEGASPDTQYF. Written as DNA, the CDR3 is TGTGCCAGCAGCGAAGGGGCCTCCCCAGATACGCAGTATTTT.

V is TRBV12-5 and J is TRBJ2-5; D is ambiguous. The CDR3 covers 16 residues. With 1 base removed from V and 2 bases from J, the gap between germline ends came to 14 bases. CDR1 and CDR2 (germline): LGHNT, FRNRAP. CDR3 DNA sequence: TGTGCTAGTGGTTTGGCCGCCGGTTGGGGTCAAGAGACCCAGTACTTC. This translates into CASGLAAGWGQETQYF.

This clone was observed a handful of times. The chain joins TRBV5-6 to TRBJ1-2; D unresolved. CDR1 SGHDT and CDR2 YYEEEE come from the germline V gene. This CDR3 is built from 12 residues. Trimming took off 1 base at V and 4 bases at J, with 5 bases between the two ends. The chain's CDR3 is CASSLSSYGYTF. CDR3 nucleotide sequence: TGTGCCAGCAGCTTGTCCAGCTATGGCTACACCTTC. The entire variable domain, with the rest obtained from reference TRBV5-6 and TRBJ1-2, is as follows: DAGVTQSPTHLIKTRGQQVTLRCSPKSGHDTVSWYQQALGQGPQFIFQYYEEEERQRGNFPDRFSGHQFPNYSSELNVNALLLGDSALYLCASSLSSYGYTFGSGTRLTVV.

The chain joins TRBV5-4 to TRBJ1-1; no firm D call. There are 14 residues in the CDR3. Per the germline V gene, CDR1 is SGHNT and CDR2 is YYREEE (reference sequence). The V end lost 0 bases, the J end lost 0 bases, and 6 bases lay between the germline ends. The CDR3 protein is CASSLARLNTEAFF. CDR3 nucleotide sequence: TGTGCCAGCAGCTTGGCCCGTCTGAACACTGAAGCTTTCTTT.

This clone was seen a few times. The chain couples TRBV4-2 to TRBJ1-6; TRBD1 might be the D (5 bases). From germline, CDR1 is LGHNA and CDR2 YNFKEQ. V lost 2 bases, J lost 7 bases, and 9 bases lay in between. The CDR3 contains 14 residues. CDR3 sequence reads: CASSQQGANSPLHF. The CDR3 nucleotides are TGTGCCAGCAGCCAACAGGGAGCGAATTCACCCCTCCACTTT.

The chain recombines TRBV7-2 with TRBJ2-7, with 7 positions matching TRBD1. CDR1 SGHTA and CDR2 FQGNSA come from the germline V gene. With V trimmed by 1 base and J by 0 bases, 6 bases remained unmatched. CDR3 size: 16 residues. The CDR3 region is CASSLGSGTDSYEQYF. The CDR3 nucleotides read TGTGCCAGCAGCTTAGGGTCCGGGACAGACTCCTACGAGCAGTACTTC.

This clone was counted once. The V gene is TRBV5-6, the J gene TRBJ1-2; D call uncertain. The germline V gene has CDR1 SGHDT and CDR2 YYEEEE. V was trimmed by 2 bases and J by 3 bases, leaving 5 bases between them. CDR3 length: 12 amino acids. CDR3 bases: TGTGCCAGCAGCTTCGGGGACTATGGCTACACCTTC. It encodes CASSFGDYGYTF.

This clone occurred a few times. V gene TRBV30 combines with J gene TRBJ1-4; D is undetermined. This CDR3 region has 14 residues. Germline-derived CDR1 and CDR2 are GTSNPN and SVGIG (reference sequence). V lost 1 base and J lost 1, with 7 bases in between. For the CDR3, the DNA is TGTGCCTGGAGTGCTAAGGGAACTAATGAAAAACTGTTTTTT. Translation gives CAWSAKGTNEKLFF.

The table lists this clone with a few counts. This specimen includes other DNA sequences encoding the same CDR3. CDR3 nucleotide sequence: TGCGCCAGCAGCTTGGGCGGGGGCTCCTACAATGAGCAGTTCTTC. It specifies CASSLGGGSYNEQFF. The gene calls are TRBV5-1 and TRBJ2-1; 7 nucleotides match TRBD2. Germline CDR1 SGHRS, CDR2 YFSETQ. V dropped 0 bases and J dropped 0; count of bases not matched to a gene: 0. This CDR3 is 15 amino acids long. Full variable domain (remainder filled in from reference TRBV5-1 and TRBJ2-1): KAGVTQTPRYLIKTRGQQVTLSCSPISGHRSVSWYQQTPGQGLQFLFEYFSETQRNKGNFPGRFSGRQFSNSRSEMNVSTLELGDSALYLCASSLGGGSYNEQFFGPGTRLTVL.

The rearrangement uses TRBV6-5 and TRBJ2-5, with 7 bases matching TRBD2. Per germline, CDR1 MNHEY and CDR2 SVGAGI. This CDR3 region has 15 residues. The J segment lost 5 bases and the V segment lost 4 bases, leaving 10 bases of the junction unmatched. The DNA for the CDR3 is TGTGCCAGCAGTTTCTCGTCGGGGGGATGGGAGACCCAGTACTTC. Residues: CASSFSSGGWETQYF.

This chain joins TRBV6-1 and TRBJ2-7, with D perhaps matching TRBD1 (6 bases). The length of the CDR3 is 16 residues. Germline assignment: CDR1 MNHNS and CDR2 SASEGT. Trimming removed 3 bases at V and 3 bases at J, with 18 bases between. This chain's CDR3 is CASSDVGGAVLYEQYF. The CDR3 coding sequence is TGTGCCAGCAGTGACGTTGGGGGCGCCGTACTCTACGAGCAGTACTTC.

This clone occurred a few times. The genes are TRBV11-2 and TRBJ2-1; D gene unclear. CDR1 and CDR2 from the germline V gene are SGHAT and FQNNGV. The CDR3 contains 13 residues. Trimming took 1 base from V and 9 from J, leaving 10 bases between them. CDR3 coding DNA: TGTGCCAGCAGCTTAGTCAGGTCCCTTGAGCAGTTCTTC. Translated: CASSLVRSLEQFF.

The chain recombines TRBV6-5 with TRBJ1-1; 9 bases are a match to TRBD1. The length of the CDR3 is 13 residues. The V segment lost 6 bases and the J segment 9 bases; nucleotides outside the gene matches: 8. From germline, CDR1 is MNHEY and CDR2 SVGAGI. In DNA, the CDR3 is TGTGCCAGCAGAAGCGATGGGACAGGGCAAGCTTTCTTT. It is translated as CASRSDGTGQAFF.

The chain carries TRBV9 and TRBJ2-5; 8 positions match TRBD2. The CDR3 sequence is 18 residues long. Germline lookup yields CDR1 SGDLS and CDR2 YYNGEE. The ends lost 3 bases at V and 7 bases at J; junction bases unmatched: 20. CDR3 in DNA: TGTGCCAGCAGCGCTTGGGGCCAGGCCGGACTAGCCCCAAGGACCCAGTACTTC. Its protein product is CASSAWGQAGLAPRTQYF.

J is TRBJ2-1 and V is TRBV6-6, with TRBD2 matching 10 bases. Germline V gene data show CDR1 as MNHNY and CDR2 as SVGAGI (reference sequence). CDR3 size: 16 residues. With V trimmed by 2 bases and J by 5 bases, 6 bases remained unmatched. CDR3: CASSYILAGANNEQFF. DNA of the CDR3: TGTGCCAGCAGTTACATTCTAGCGGGGGCCAACAATGAGCAGTTCTTC.

This clone was seen more than once but under ten times. J is TRBJ2-1 and V is TRBV18; possible D gene TRBD1, 6 bases. CDR3 length: 16 amino acids. CDR1 is KGHSH and CDR2 is LQKENI in the germline V gene. V lost 0 bases and J 4 bases, leaving 13 bases between the germline ends. For the CDR3, the DNA is TGTGCCAGCTCACCACCGGGGGCTACGGTTTACAATGAGCAGTTCTTC. Translated: CASSPPGATVYNEQFF.

This clone has a handful of counts. The chain uses TRBV7-2 and TRBJ2-1, with 10 bases identical to TRBD2. CDR3 length equals 12 residues. The junction had 4 bases not matched to a gene; V was cut back by 3 bases and J by 14 bases. The germline V gene encodes CDR1 SGHTA and CDR2 FQGNSA. The CDR3 nucleotides are TGTGCCAGCAGCTTCCCCGGGACTAGCGAGTTCTTC. This translates into CASSFPGTSEFF.

The rearrangement joins TRBV6-5 to TRBJ2-4, with 8 positions matching TRBD1. The germline gives CDR1 MNHEY, CDR2 SVGAGI. This CDR3 comprises 16 residues. V gave up 2 bases and J gave up 7 bases; unmatched junction bases: 10. The DNA of the CDR3 is TGTGCCAGCAGTTACAACCCTCAGGGGGCGCGGAACATTCAGTACTTC. It codes for CASSYNPQGARNIQYF.

This clone was observed a few times. The rearrangement joins TRBV18 to TRBJ2-1, with D possibly TRBD1 on 6 matching bases. Trimming took off 4 bases at V and 2 bases at J, with 12 bases between the two ends. The CDR3 sequence is 15 residues long. The V gene's germline CDR1 is KGHSH and CDR2 LQKENI. This CDR3 is CASSHRDTTYNEQFF. The CDR3 DNA is TGTGCCAGCTCACACAGGGACACTACCTACAATGAGCAGTTCTTC. The complete variable domain, with remaining parts taken from reference TRBV18 and TRBJ2-1, reads NAGVMQNPRHLVRRRGQEARLRCSPMKGHSHVYWYRQLPEEGLKFMVYLQKENIIDESGMPKERFSAEFPKEGPSILRIQQVVRGDSAAYFCASSHRDTTYNEQFFGPGTRLTVL.

This clone was detected a few times. V is TRBV7-9 and J is TRBJ2-5; D is unclear. Trimming shortened V by 5 bases and J by 3 bases, and 16 bases separated the two germline ends. This CDR3 is built from 15 residues. Germline assignment: CDR1 SEHNR and CDR2 FQNEAQ (reference sequence). CDR3 amino acids: CASSPESGREETQYF. DNA of the CDR3: TGTGCCAGCAGCCCAGAAAGTGGACGTGAAGAGACCCAGTACTTC.